The 21 T cell receptor beta chains presented below share a single source sample, sequenced in a study of blood T cell repertoires in COVID-19. Using immunoSEQ multiplex PCR, the repertoire was profiled, and TCRdb retains in-frame clones only, with some absent. Among 200,000 to 250,000 clones listed, about nine tenths were seen once. Sequences were obtained from peripheral blood. Receptor source: a man aged 25 to 40 who had recovered from COVID-19.

The gene calls are TRBV7-8 and TRBJ2-2; TRBD1 agrees at 9 bases. The germline V gene encodes CDR1 SGHVS and CDR2 FQNEAQ. The CDR3 extends over 15 amino acids. V was clipped by 5 bases and J by 5 bases; unmatched bases: 6. CDR3 nucleotide sequence: TGTGCCAGCAGCACTTGGGACAGGGAAACCGGGGAGCTGTTTTTT. Amino acids: CASSTWDRETGELFF.

The rearrangement uses TRBV30 and TRBJ2-1; 7 positions match TRBD1. CDR1 GTSNPN and CDR2 SVGIG come from the germline V gene (reference sequence). CDR3 length: 12 residues. The trim removed 2 bases at V and 9 bases at J, leaving 4 bases unmatched. The CDR3 loop is CAWSRGPLEQFF. CDR3 DNA: TGTGCCTGGAGTAGGGGGCCCCTTGAGCAGTTCTTC.

This clone was counted once. This chain links TRBV19 with TRBJ1-2; TRBD1 might be the D (6 bases). Germline V CDR1 and CDR2: LNHDA, SQIVND (reference sequence). V shed 4 bases and J shed 2 bases, with 17 bases lying between them. The CDR3 covers 16 residues. CDR3 nucleotides: TGTGCCAGTAGTACCAGACAGGACGGCTTGAACTATGGCTACACCTTC. Its protein product is CASSTRQDGLNYGYTF.

This clone was observed a few times. The chain couples TRBV6-2 or TRBV6-3 to TRBJ2-1; 7 bases are shared with TRBD1. Germline V gene lookup returns CDR1 MNHEY and CDR2 SVGEGT. Trimming removed 4 bases from V and 3 bases from J; junction bases left unmatched: 6. The CDR3 spans 15 residues. The CDR3: CASSSGGTDYNEQFF. In DNA form, the CDR3 reads TGTGCCAGCAGTTCTGGTGGGACAGACTACAATGAGCAGTTCTTC.

The chain employs TRBV6-5 and TRBJ1-5; 7 bases align to TRBD1. In germline, CDR1 is MNHEY, CDR2 SVGAGI. The V gene end was trimmed by 7 bases and the J gene end by 5 bases; junction bases not matched to a gene: 5. There are 13 residues in the CDR3. In nucleotides, the CDR3 is TGTGCCAGCAAACAGGGGTTGGATCAGCCCCAGCATTTT. As protein: CASKQGLDQPQHF.

This clone has only a few counts. This chain uses TRBV3-1 (or the pseudogene TRBV3-2) with TRBJ1-1, with no clear D. The CDR3 is made up of 11 amino acids. Trimming removed 4 bases from V and 2 bases from J, with 2 bases in between. The germline V gene encodes CDR1 LGHDT and CDR2 YNNKEL (reference sequence). CDR3 sequence: CASSLNTEAFF. For the CDR3, the DNA is TGTGCCAGCAGCCTAAACACTGAAGCTTTCTTT.

The genes are TRBV30 and TRBJ1-4, with TRBD1 matching 10 bases. Germline lookup yields CDR1 GTSNPN and CDR2 SVGIG (reference sequence). This CDR3 region has 14 residues. V gave up 2 bases and J gave up 8 bases; unmatched junction bases: 5. This CDR3 is CAWSRGTGDEKLFF. DNA of the CDR3: TGTGCCTGGAGTAGGGGGACAGGGGACGAAAAACTGTTTTTT. Together with reference TRBV30 and TRBJ1-4, the CDR3 gives the full variable domain: SQTIHQWPATLVQPVGSPLSLECTVEGTSNPNLYWYRQAAGRGLQLLFYSVGIGQISSEVPQNLSASRPQDRQFILSSKKLLLSDSGFYLCAWSRGTGDEKLFFGSGTQLSVL.

This clone was recorded once. J is TRBJ1-1 and V is TRBV28, with no clear D. Trimming pared 3 bases from V and 2 bases from J, leaving 10 bases between. The CDR3 extends over 14 amino acids. Germline V CDR1 and CDR2: MDHEN, SYDVKM. CDR3 sequence (DNA): TGTGCCAGCAGTTTTCAGTTCCTTAACACTGAAGCTTTCTTT. This encodes CASSFQFLNTEAFF.

There are many counts of this clone. V and J are TRBV5-1 and TRBJ2-3, with TRBD1 matching over 7 bases. The trim removed 4 bases at V and 2 bases at J, leaving 7 bases unmatched. The germline V gene has CDR1 SGHRS and CDR2 YFSETQ. The CDR3 consists of 15 residues. DNA for the CDR3: TGCGCCAGCAGCGTGGGGACAGCCGACACAGATACGCAGTATTTT. It yields the protein CASSVGTADTDTQYF.

This clone has more than one count but fewer than ten. The chain is built from TRBV7-9 and TRBJ2-7; D is perhaps TRBD2 (7 bases). The CDR3 contains 15 residues. Germline CDR1 reads SEHNR; CDR2 reads FQNEAQ (reference sequence). V lost 4 bases and J 0 bases, leaving 13 bases between the germline ends. The CDR3 coding sequence is TGTGCCAGCAGCTCGGTAGGGGGGGCCTCCTACGAGCAGTACTTC. Translation: CASSSVGGASYEQYF.

This clone occurred a few times. The chain recombines TRBV7-9 with TRBJ1-1, with D hard to call. V was trimmed by 5 bases and J by 5 bases, leaving 15 bases between them. The CDR3 is 14 amino acids. Germline-derived CDR1 and CDR2 are SEHNR and FQNEAQ (reference sequence). The CDR3 DNA reads TGTGCCAGCAGCGTCCCCGGGAGGAGAACTGAAGCTTTCTTT. Translation gives CASSVPGRRTEAFF. The full variable domain, its missing parts supplied by reference TRBV7-9 and TRBJ1-1, is DTGVSQNPRHKITKRGQNVTFRCDPISEHNRLYWYRQTLGQGPEFLTYFQNEAQLEKSRLLSDRFSAERPKGSFSTLEIQRTEQGDSAMYLCASSVPGRRTEAFFGQGTRLTVV.

This chain uses TRBV7-9 with TRBJ1-2, with a tentative D call TRBD1 (6 bases). V was pared by 1 base and J by 5 bases, with 14 bases between. Germline V gene data show CDR1 as SEHNR and CDR2 as FQNEAQ (reference sequence). The CDR3 is 15 residues long. DNA of the CDR3: TGTGCCAGCAGCTTAGAAACGGGACAAGAATATGGCTACACCTTC. It specifies CASSLETGQEYGYTF.

The CDR3 loop is CASKTGIQNTEAFF. DNA of the CDR3: TGTGCCAGCAAAACCGGGATACAGAACACTGAAGCTTTCTTT. The chain uses TRBV2 and TRBJ1-1; D is undetermined. Trimming took off 7 bases at V and 1 base at J, with 13 bases between the two ends. Germline V CDR1 and CDR2: SNHLY, FYNNEI. CDR3 size: 14 residues.

This chain connects TRBV12-3 or TRBV12-4 to TRBJ2-7, with D tentatively TRBD1 (5 bases). The germline V and J ends were trimmed by 5 bases and 6 bases, with 11 bases remaining between them. The CDR3 runs 12 residues. CDR3 amino acids: CASSPTGPEQYF. As DNA, the CDR3 is TGTGCCAGCAGTCCCACAGGTCCCGAGCAGTACTTC.

A single count supports this clone. V is TRBV2 and J is TRBJ2-2, with 9 positions matching TRBD2. The ends lost 4 bases at V and 5 bases at J; junction bases unmatched: 11. Germline V gene data show CDR1 as SNHLY and CDR2 as FYNNEI. The CDR3 spans 17 residues. The CDR3, as DNA: TGTGCCAGCAGTGGGGAGCTAGCGGGGCTTCGAACCGGGGAGCTGTTTTTT. Its translation is CASSGELAGLRTGELFF.

The J gene is TRBJ2-3, the V gene TRBV12-3 or TRBV12-4, with D tentatively TRBD1 (5 bases). The CDR3 length is 12 residues. V was trimmed by 3 bases and J by 4 bases, leaving 5 bases between them. As DNA, the CDR3 is TGTGCCAGCAGTTTCAGGGCAGATACGCAGTATTTT. This gives the protein CASSFRADTQYF.

This chain joins TRBV4-3 and TRBJ2-7, with 11 bases matching TRBD1. Germline trimming cut 2 bases from V and 5 bases from J; bases unmatched to any gene: 11. The CDR3 extends over 17 amino acids. In germline, CDR1 is LGHNA, CDR2 YSLEER. CDR3 coding DNA: TGCGCCAGCAGCCAACGGTTCCGGGACAGGGGGTTCGACGAGCAGTACTTC. Its translation is CASSQRFRDRGFDEQYF.

The rearrangement uses TRBV14 and TRBJ2-7, with 8 bases fitting TRBD1. Germline CDR1 is SGHDN and CDR2 is FVKESK. This CDR3 spans 14 amino acids. The ends lost 5 bases at V and 3 bases at J; junction bases unmatched: 6. The CDR3 nucleotides read TGTGCCAGCAGCTCTCGGGACAGGCTCTACGAGCAGTACTTC. This codes for CASSSRDRLYEQYF.

Points on this clone: In the same sample, other DNA sequences code for this CDR3. The V call is TRBV3-1 (or the pseudogene TRBV3-2), the J call TRBJ2-7; tentative D call: TRBD2 (6 bases). The CDR3 extends over 13 amino acids. Looked up from germline, CDR1 is LGHDT and CDR2 is YNNKEL (reference sequence). V lost 1 base to trimming and J lost 3 bases, with 7 bases between them. CDR3 coding DNA: TGTGCCAGCAGCCAAGGGCGGGGCTACGAGCAGTACTTC. This sequence encodes CASSQGRGYEQYF.

J is TRBJ2-3 and V is TRBV2; 10 bases align to TRBD2. The CDR3 is 16 residues long. Germline lookup yields CDR1 SNHLY and CDR2 FYNNEI. V lost 3 bases to trimming and J lost 3 bases; unmatched junction nucleotides: 6. The CDR3 DNA sequence: TGTGCCAGCAGTGAGGACCCGGGACTAGCGACAGATACGCAGTATTTT. Its protein is CASSEDPGLATDTQYF.

This clone has only one observation. The chain couples TRBV27 to TRBJ2-1, with a tentative D call TRBD1 (6 bases). V dropped 3 bases and J dropped 15 bases, with 18 bases sitting between them. Germline V gives CDR1 MNHEY, CDR2 SMNVEV (reference sequence). The CDR3 extends over 13 amino acids. CDR3 DNA sequence: TGTGCCAGCAGTTTGAACAGGGCAGCAGGTCTGTTCTTC. This encodes CASSLNRAAGLFF.